The present T cell receptor beta chain was sequenced within a study of cytomegalovirus exposure and HLA in healthy donors. Amplification used 60 Vbeta primers and 13 Jbeta primers. Sequencing used immunoSEQ multiplex PCR; TCRdb keeps in-frame clones, though not all of them. Of about 200,000 clones in the sample, 65% to 80% were seen once. Germline CDR1 and CDR2: MDHEN and SYDVKM. There are 14 residues in the CDR3. V gave up 6 bases and J gave up 3 bases, with 12 bases separating them. The sequenced material came from PBMCs. The genes are TRBV28 and TRBJ1-5; no definite D call. The TCR sequence derives from a man in his fifties or sixties in good health and CMV-seronegative. The CDR3 sequence: CASSTARYNQPQHF. In DNA form, the CDR3 reads TGTGCCAGCAGCACGGCTAGGTACAATCAGCCCCAGCATTTT.